This entry lists 21 T cell receptor beta chains sequenced from one sample in a study of T cells in localized non-small cell lung cancer. The protocol was immunoSEQ multiplex PCR, while the TCRdb copy is restricted to in-frame clones and leaves out a portion. The sample holds 55,000 or so clones; over 60% are singletons and the top ten take approximately 4%. Sample: PBMCs, taken before any cancer treatment. The receptor set was obtained from a woman aged 35-75 years with stage II lung adenocarcinoma.

CDR3 amino acids: CASGPGGREQETQYF. The CDR3 DNA is TGTGCTAGTGGACCCGGCGGCAGGGAACAAGAGACCCAGTACTTC. The rearrangement uses TRBV12-5 and TRBJ2-5; D is perhaps TRBD1 (5 bases). Trimming removed 6 bases from V and 2 bases from J, with 16 bases in between. Germline V lookup: CDR1 LGHNT, CDR2 FRNRAP. The CDR3 has 15 residues.

The gene calls are TRBV27 and TRBJ2-3; 8 nucleotides match TRBD2. J gave up 7 bases and V 6 bases, and 15 bases lay outside the gene matches. The germline gives CDR1 MNHEY, CDR2 SMNVEV (reference sequence). The CDR3 consists of 16 residues. CDR3 protein: CASRGQGTSERHTQYF. The CDR3 nucleotides read TGTGCCAGCAGGGGCCAAGGGACTAGTGAACGGCATACGCAGTATTTT.

This sequence joins TRBV19 and TRBJ2-1, with 9 bases identical to TRBD2. The CDR3 contains 15 residues. J gave up 12 bases and V 3 bases, and 12 bases lay outside the gene matches. Germline V CDR1 and CDR2: LNHDA, SQIVND (reference sequence). For the CDR3, the DNA is TGTGCCAGTAGTATTCAAGCGGGGGGCAGACACGTGCAGTTCTTC. Translated: CASSIQAGGRHVQFF.

The chain employs TRBV7-3 and TRBJ1-3; 8 nucleotides agree with TRBD1. The CDR3 totals 16 residues. Germline V gene lookup returns CDR1 SGHTA and CDR2 FQGTGA. With 5 bases clipped from V and 4 bases from J, the junction kept 10 bases outside the gene matches. The CDR3 spells CASSHRTGKVGNTIYF. The CDR3 nucleotides read TGTGCCAGCAGCCACCGGACAGGGAAGGTAGGAAACACCATATATTTT.

The chain is built from TRBV14 and TRBJ1-4; 11 bases align to TRBD1. This CDR3 comprises 17 residues. The junction had 5 bases not matched to a gene; V was cut back by 2 bases and J by 3 bases. The germline CDR1 and CDR2 sequences are SGHDN and FVKESK. CDR3 residues: CASSQIGQGASNEKLFF. The CDR3, as DNA: TGTGCCAGCAGCCAAATTGGACAGGGGGCTTCTAATGAAAAACTGTTTTTT.

This chain joins TRBV30 and TRBJ2-2; D is perhaps TRBD2 (5 bases). The CDR3 contains 14 residues. With 4 bases removed from V and 5 bases from J, the gap between germline ends came to 14 bases. Germline CDR1 GTSNPN, CDR2 SVGIG (reference sequence). The CDR3 loop is CAWTLTRGTGELFF. The CDR3, as DNA: TGTGCCTGGACCCTCACTCGAGGGACCGGGGAGCTGTTTTTT.

This clone is medium-sized in the sample. The V gene is TRBV14, the J gene TRBJ1-6; TRBD1 might be the D (5 bases). The CDR3 is 18 residues long. Germline loops: CDR1 SGHDN, CDR2 FVKESK. V gave up 3 bases and J gave up 9 bases, with 24 bases separating them. In DNA, the CDR3 is TGTGCCAGCAGCCACCACTCCGGGGCCTTGGCCGATGGTTCACCCCTCCACTTT. Protein: CASSHHSGALADGSPLHF.

The rearrangement joins TRBV5-5 to TRBJ2-7; a weak D match, TRBD1 (5 bases). Trimming took off 2 bases at V and 2 bases at J, with 11 bases between the two ends. Germline-derived CDR1 and CDR2 are SGHKS and YYEKEE (reference sequence). The CDR3 length is 14 residues. CDR3 coding DNA: TGTGCCAGCAGCTTAACAGGTTCCCCCTACGAGCAGTACTTC. It is translated as CASSLTGSPYEQYF.

This sequence joins TRBV13 and TRBJ2-1; no reliable D call. This CDR3 spans 15 amino acids. CDR1 is PRHDT, CDR2 FYEKMQ, per germline (reference sequence). V lost 7 bases to trimming and J lost 1 base, with 14 bases between them. The CDR3 reads CASKELGLSYNEQFF. CDR3 sequence (DNA): TGTGCCAGCAAGGAGCTGGGGTTATCCTACAATGAGCAGTTCTTC.

J is TRBJ1-4 and V is TRBV28, with 8 bases identical to TRBD1. V gave up 7 bases and J gave up 8 bases; unmatched junction bases: 6. In germline, CDR1 is MDHEN, CDR2 SYDVKM. The CDR3 extends over 13 amino acids. The CDR3 here is CASITGGGEKLFF. The CDR3 nucleotides read TGTGCCAGCATCACAGGGGGAGGCGAAAAACTGTTTTTT.

V gene TRBV28 combines with J gene TRBJ1-4, with a tentative D call TRBD1 (5 bases). The CDR3 is 15 amino acids. Trimming took off 4 bases at V and 7 bases at J, with 16 bases between the two ends. Germline V gene data show CDR1 as MDHEN and CDR2 as SYDVKM. CDR3 sequence: CASSSWGRISEKLFF. The CDR3 nucleotides are TGTGCCAGCAGTTCTTGGGGGAGGATTAGTGAAAAACTGTTTTTT. Based on the CDR3 plus reference TRBV28 and TRBJ1-4, the full variable domain is DVKVTQSSRYLVKRTGEKVFLECVQDMDHENMFWYRQDPGLGLRLIYFSYDVKMKEKGDIPEGYSVSREKKERFSLILESASTNQTSMYLCASSSWGRISEKLFFGSGTQLSVL.

The chain has TRBV4-2 and TRBJ2-7; 10 bases match TRBD2. CDR3 size: 17 residues. After removal of 0 bases from V and 3 bases from J, the junction contained 8 bases not matched to a gene. Germline V gene lookup returns CDR1 LGHNA and CDR2 YNFKEQ. CDR3 amino acids: CASSQDLRPSGGYEQYF. The CDR3 DNA sequence: TGTGCCAGCAGCCAAGATCTTCGGCCTAGCGGGGGCTACGAGCAGTACTTC.

V usage is TRBV11-2 and J usage is TRBJ2-2, with unresolved D. The V gene's germline CDR1 is SGHAT and CDR2 FQNNGV. CDR3 length equals 14 residues. The V gene lost 0 bases and the J gene lost 4 bases, with 6 bases spanning the gap. Here the CDR3 reads CASSLDLGTGELFF. The DNA for the CDR3 is TGTGCCAGCAGCTTAGATTTGGGCACCGGGGAGCTGTTTTTT.

V usage is TRBV15 and J usage is TRBJ2-7, with 8 bases matching TRBD1. The V gene's germline CDR1 is LNHNV and CDR2 YYDKDF (reference sequence). V trimming: 0 bases; J trimming: 7 bases; junction bases outside the gene matches: 8. The CDR3 runs 15 residues. The CDR3 reads CATSREPLTGGEQYF. The CDR3 DNA sequence: TGTGCCACCAGCAGAGAGCCCCTCACAGGGGGAGAGCAGTACTTC. The variable domain in full, completed from reference TRBV15 and TRBJ2-7, reads DAMVIQNPRYQVTQFGKPVTLSCSQTLNHNVMYWYQQKSSQAPKLLFHYYDKDFNNEADTPDNFQSRRPNTSFCFLDIRSPGLGDTAMYLCATSREPLTGGEQYFGPGTRLTVT.

The chain couples TRBV5-1 to TRBJ1-1; the D gene is possibly TRBD1 (6 bases). This CDR3 has 15 amino acids. In germline, CDR1 is SGHRS, CDR2 YFSETQ. The V and J ends lost 3 bases and 0 bases respectively, with 12 bases between them. CDR3 DNA sequence: TGCGCCAGCAGCTCGTCGAGGGGGATGAACACTGAAGCTTTCTTT. It translates to CASSSSRGMNTEAFF.

This chain uses TRBV28 with TRBJ1-5; D gene uncertain. Germline-derived CDR1 and CDR2 are MDHEN and SYDVKM. The CDR3 is made up of 15 amino acids. Trimming stripped 5 bases from V and 4 bases from J, with 15 bases between. CDR3: CASSAPSTVNQPQHF. DNA for the CDR3: TGTGCCAGCAGTGCTCCTTCGACGGTTAATCAGCCCCAGCATTTT.

The chain is built from TRBV5-4 and TRBJ2-7; 7 positions agree with TRBD1. The CDR3 length is 13 residues. The junction had 5 bases not matched to a gene; V was cut back by 5 bases and J by 3 bases. Germline CDR1 is SGHNT and CDR2 is YYREEE (reference sequence). The chain's CDR3 is CASSFDRVYEQYF. CDR3 DNA sequence: TGTGCCAGCAGTTTTGACAGGGTCTACGAGCAGTACTTC.

J is TRBJ2-7 and V is TRBV7-9; D is perhaps TRBD2 (5 bases). Trimming left V 5 bases short and J 7 bases short, with 15 bases between. Germline V gene lookup returns CDR1 SEHNR and CDR2 FQNEAQ (reference sequence). The CDR3 consists of 13 residues. The CDR3 sequence: CASSRTPGVEQYF. CDR3 bases: TGTGCCAGCAGCCGCACCCCCGGGGTTGAGCAGTACTTC.

This clone was seen a few times. The chain links TRBV4-3 to TRBJ2-7; D gene uncertain. This CDR3 region has 15 residues. With 0 bases removed from V and 3 bases from J, the gap between germline ends came to 12 bases. The germline gives CDR1 LGHNA, CDR2 YSLEER. The CDR3, as DNA: TGCGCCAGCAGCCAAGAGCGAGGACGCCTCTACGAGCAGTACTTC. Translation: CASSQERGRLYEQYF.

V is TRBV4-1 and J is TRBJ2-3; 10 bases line up with TRBD2. CDR1 and CDR2 from the germline V gene are MGHRA and YSYEKL. The CDR3 consists of 16 residues. The V and J ends lost 4 bases and 1 base, in that order; junction bases with no gene match: 5. The chain's CDR3 is CASSRVSGGRTDTQYF. The CDR3 bases are TGCGCCAGCAGCCGAGTTAGCGGGGGGCGCACAGATACGCAGTATTTT.

The CDR3 reads CASSMDLMGYNQPQHF. Written as DNA, the CDR3 is TGTGCCAGTAGTATGGACCTTATGGGTTACAATCAGCCCCAGCATTTT. The V gene is TRBV19, the J gene TRBJ1-5; D unclear. The CDR3 extends over 16 amino acids. The germline V gene encodes CDR1 LNHDA and CDR2 SQIVND (reference sequence). V lost 3 bases to trimming and J lost 3 bases, with 15 bases between them.